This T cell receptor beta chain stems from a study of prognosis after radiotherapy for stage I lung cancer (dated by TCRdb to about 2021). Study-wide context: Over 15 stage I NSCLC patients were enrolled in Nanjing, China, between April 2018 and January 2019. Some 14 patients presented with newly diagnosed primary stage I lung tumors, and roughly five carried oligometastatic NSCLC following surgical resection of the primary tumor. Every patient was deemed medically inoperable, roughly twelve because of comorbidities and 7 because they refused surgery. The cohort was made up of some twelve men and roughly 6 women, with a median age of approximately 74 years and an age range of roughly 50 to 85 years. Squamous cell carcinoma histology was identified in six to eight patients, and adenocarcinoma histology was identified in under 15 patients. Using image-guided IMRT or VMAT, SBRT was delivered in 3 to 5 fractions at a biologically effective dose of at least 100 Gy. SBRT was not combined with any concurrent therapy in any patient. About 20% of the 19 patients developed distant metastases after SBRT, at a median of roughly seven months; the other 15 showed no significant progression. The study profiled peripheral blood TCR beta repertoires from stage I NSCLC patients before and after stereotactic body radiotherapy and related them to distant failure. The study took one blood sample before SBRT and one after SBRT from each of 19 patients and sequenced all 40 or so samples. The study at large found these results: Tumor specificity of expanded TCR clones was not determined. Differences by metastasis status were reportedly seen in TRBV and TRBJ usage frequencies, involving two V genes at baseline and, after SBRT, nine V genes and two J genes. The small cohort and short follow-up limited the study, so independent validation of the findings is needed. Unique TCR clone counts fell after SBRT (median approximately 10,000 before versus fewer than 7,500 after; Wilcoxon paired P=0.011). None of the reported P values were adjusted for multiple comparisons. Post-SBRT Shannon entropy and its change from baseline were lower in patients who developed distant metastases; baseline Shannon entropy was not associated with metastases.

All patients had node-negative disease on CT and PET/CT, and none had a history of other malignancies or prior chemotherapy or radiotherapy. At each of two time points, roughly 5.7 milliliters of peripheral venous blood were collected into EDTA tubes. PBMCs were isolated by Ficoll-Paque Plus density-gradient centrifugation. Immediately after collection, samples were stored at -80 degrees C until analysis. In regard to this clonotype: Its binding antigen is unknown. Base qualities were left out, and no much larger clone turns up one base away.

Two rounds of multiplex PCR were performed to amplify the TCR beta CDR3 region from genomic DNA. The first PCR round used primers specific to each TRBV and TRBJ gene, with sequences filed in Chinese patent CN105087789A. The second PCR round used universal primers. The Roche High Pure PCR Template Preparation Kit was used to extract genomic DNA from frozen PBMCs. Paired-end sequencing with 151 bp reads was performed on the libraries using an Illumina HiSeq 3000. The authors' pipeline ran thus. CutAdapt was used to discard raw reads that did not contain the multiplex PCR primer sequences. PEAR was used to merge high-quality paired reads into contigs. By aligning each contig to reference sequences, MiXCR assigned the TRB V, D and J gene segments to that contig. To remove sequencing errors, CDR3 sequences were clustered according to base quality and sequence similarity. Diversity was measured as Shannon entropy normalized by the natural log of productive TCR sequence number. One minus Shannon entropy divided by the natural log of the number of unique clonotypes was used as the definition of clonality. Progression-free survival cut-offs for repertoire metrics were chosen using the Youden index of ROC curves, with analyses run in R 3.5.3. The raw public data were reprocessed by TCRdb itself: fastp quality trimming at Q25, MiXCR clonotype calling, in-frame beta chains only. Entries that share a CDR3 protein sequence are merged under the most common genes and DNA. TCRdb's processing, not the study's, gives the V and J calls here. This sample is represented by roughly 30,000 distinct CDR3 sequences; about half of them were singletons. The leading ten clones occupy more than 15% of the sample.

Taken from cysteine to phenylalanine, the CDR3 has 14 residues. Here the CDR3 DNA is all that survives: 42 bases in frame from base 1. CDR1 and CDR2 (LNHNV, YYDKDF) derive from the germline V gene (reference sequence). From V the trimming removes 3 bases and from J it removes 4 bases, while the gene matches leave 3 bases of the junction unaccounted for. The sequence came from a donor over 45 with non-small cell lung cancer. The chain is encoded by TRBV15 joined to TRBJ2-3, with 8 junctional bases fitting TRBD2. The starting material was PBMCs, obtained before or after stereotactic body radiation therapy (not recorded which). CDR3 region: CATSRSGGADTQYF. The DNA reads TGTGCCACCAGCAGGTCGGGAGGGGCAGATACGCAGTATTTT. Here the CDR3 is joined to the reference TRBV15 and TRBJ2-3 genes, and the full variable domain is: DAMVIQNPRYQVTQFGKPVTLSCSQTLNHNVMYWYQQKSSQAPKLLFHYYDKDFNNEADTPDNFQSRRPNTSFCFLDIRSPGLGDTAMYLCATSRSGGADTQYFGPGTRLTVL.